A selection of T cell receptor beta chains follows, all from one sample in a study of blood T cell repertoires in COVID-19. Sequencing was performed with immunoSEQ multiplex PCR; in TCRdb, only in-frame clones are kept and a portion is missing. The repertoire has some 53,000 clones, roughly nine tenths of them found once; the top ten carry more than 15%. Sample: peripheral blood. These receptors all come from a human donor with active COVID-19. The donor label of this sample is uncertain. The conserved cysteine and the conserved F or W are not part of the CDR3 here.

v_gene: TRBV4-1
CDR3aa: ASSQNPRGGNEKLF

v_gene: TRBV6-4
CDR3aa: ASSANAGTPEAF

v_gene: TRBV27
CDR3aa: ASSLSWPSNQPQH

v_gene: TRBV7-9
CDR3aa: ASSFEGATGTDTQY

v_gene: TRBV3-1/TRBV3-2
CDR3aa: ASSQDLGPSGGVYEQF

v_gene: TRBV19
CDR3aa: ASKASKRGFNEQF

v_gene: TRBV11-3
CDR3aa: ASSRGGLRDEQY

v_gene: TRBV7-8
CDR3aa: ASSLKQGVGANVLT

v_gene: TRBV3-1/TRBV3-2
CDR3aa: ASSQGSNYGYT

v_gene: TRBV19
CDR3aa: ASRRTEYGYT

v_gene: TRBV6-2/TRBV6-3
CDR3aa: ASSYGQGYGETQY

v_gene: TRBV4-1
CDR3aa: ASSQDRTSGARGETQY

v_gene: TRBV29-1
CDR3aa: SVQQRLNLGEQY

v_gene: TRBV9
CDR3aa: ASSSREIHSGDPHEQY

v_gene: TRBV7-3
CDR3aa: ASSLNPSVGGRTEAF

v_gene: TRBV6-2/TRBV6-3
CDR3aa: ASSYSSSGGAADTQY

v_gene: TRBV4-2
CDR3aa: ASSQEGDRGISGNTIY

v_gene: TRBV9
CDR3aa: ASSVLRGGEQY

v_gene: TRBV5-5
CDR3aa: ASSTRQVVYEQY

v_gene: TRBV5-4
CDR3aa: ASSAGLAGGYEQY

v_gene: TRBV9
CDR3aa: ASSVGPGEVGWGTEAF

v_gene: TRBV6-2/TRBV6-3
CDR3aa: ASSAGLDTDTQY

v_gene: TRBV5-4
CDR3aa: ASSLEITSGGTGELF

v_gene: TRBV5-1
CDR3aa: ASSSIPRTGGDYNEQF

v_gene: TRBV24-1
CDR3aa: ATSDAGEGGNQPQH

v_gene: TRBV6-4
CDR3aa: ASSGGGDSPLH

v_gene: TRBV5-1
CDR3aa: ASSPSPGELTGELF

v_gene: TRBV3-1/TRBV3-2
CDR3aa: ASSSEGRFGANVLT

v_gene: TRBV7-3
CDR3aa: ASSWTGGLGETQY

v_gene: TRBV5-6
CDR3aa: ASSLGGIYEQY

v_gene: TRBV5-6
CDR3aa: ASSLRGHTYGYT

v_gene: TRBV5-4
CDR3aa: ASSLDRTGGGNTIY

v_gene: TRBV18
CDR3aa: ASSPFAPAVDGNTIY

v_gene: TRBV19
CDR3aa: ASSKAGGSYEQY

v_gene: TRBV7-3
CDR3aa: ASSPAGSNYGYT

v_gene: TRBV6-6
CDR3aa: ASSLDSLNQPQH

v_gene: TRBV7-3
CDR3aa: ASSLRSGTAGTEAF

v_gene: TRBV9
CDR3aa: ASSVGQGSYNEQF

v_gene: TRBV2
CDR3aa: ASGGEGVSEAF

v_gene: TRBV7-9
CDR3aa: ASSHDNRGRGYT

v_gene: TRBV19
CDR3aa: ASSSGGALGTDTQY

v_gene: TRBV5-3
CDR3aa: ARSLGQGAKTEAF

v_gene: TRBV7-9
CDR3aa: ASRRQVETQY

v_gene: TRBV2
CDR3aa: ASSAPGTDTQY

v_gene: TRBV3-1/TRBV3-2
CDR3aa: ASSQREAQGRNTGELF

v_gene: TRBV29-1
CDR3aa: SVGRSGGPSDTQY

v_gene: TRBV4-1
CDR3aa: ASSQRTLGVMNTEAF